These 30 T cell receptor beta chains were all obtained from the same sample, sequenced in a study of CD8 T cells in Susac syndrome. Roughly 0.45 to 1 ug RNA was reverse transcribed with random hexamers. TCRdb re-called the immunoSEQ multiplex PCR reads with MiXCR, one entry per CDR3 protein. The table lists about 200,000 distinct CDR3 sequences, approximately 95% of them singletons. The sequenced material came from CD4+ T cells from PBMCs. These receptors were obtained from a human donor with multiple sclerosis.

This clonotype was detected only once. The chain joins TRBV3-1 to TRBJ2-7; TRBD2 agrees at 8 bases. Germline lookup yields CDR1 LGHDT and CDR2 YNNKEL (reference sequence). The trim removed 4 bases at V and 6 bases at J, leaving 2 bases unmatched. CDR3 length: 12 amino acids. CDR3: CASSRGTSEQYV. DNA for the CDR3: TGTGCCAGCAGCCGCGGGACTAGCGAGCAGTACGTC.

The chain employs TRBV29-1 and TRBJ1-5; the D gene is possibly TRBD1 (5 bases). Germline lookup yields CDR1 SQVTM and CDR2 ANQGSEA. This CDR3 comprises 15 residues. V lost 7 bases and J 3 bases, leaving 19 bases between the germline ends. The CDR3 bases are TGCAGCGCCTTATCGGGGCCAGGGTCCAATCAGCCCCAGCATTTT. Its protein product is CSALSGPGSNQPQHF.

The genes are TRBV29-1 and TRBJ2-1, with no clear D. Trimming stripped 4 bases from V and 0 bases from J, with 7 bases between. Germline V gene data show CDR1 as SQVTM and CDR2 as ANQGSEA. The CDR3 runs to 13 residues. In nucleotides, the CDR3 is TGCAGCGTTGGAGTGATCTCCTACAATGAGCAGTTCTTC. This translates into CSVGVISYNEQFF.

The J gene is TRBJ1-1, the V gene TRBV29-1, with TRBD1 identical over 7 bases. V trimming: 7 bases; J trimming: 0 bases; junction bases outside the gene matches: 5. Germline V CDR1 and CDR2: SQVTM, ANQGSEA. The CDR3 has 13 amino acids. DNA for the CDR3: TGCAGCGCCGGGGGGACAGTGAACACTGAAGCTTTCTTT. This encodes CSAGGTVNTEAFF.

The J gene is TRBJ2-1, the V gene TRBV29-1; D gene ambiguous. CDR1 is SQVTM, CDR2 ANQGSEA, per germline. This CDR3 has 8 residues. The CDR3 nucleotides read TGCACCATCCCGGGGCAGTTCTTC. Its translation: CTIPGQFF.

The chain couples TRBV20-1 to TRBJ1-2; the match to TRBD1 covers 10 bases. The CDR3 has 15 amino acids. The germline gives CDR1 DFQATT, CDR2 SNEGSKA (reference sequence). Trimming cost V 6 bases and J 1 base; bases outside gene matches: 8. The CDR3 loop reads CSAAGQGEGNYGYTF. The CDR3 coding sequence is TGCAGTGCCGCCGGACAGGGGGAGGGTAACTATGGCTACACCTTC.

This chain connects TRBV5-1 to TRBJ2-7; 7 bases fit TRBD2. The germline gives CDR1 SGHRS, CDR2 YFSETQ. J was trimmed by 0 bases and V by 5 bases; bases with no gene match: 5. The CDR3 has 14 amino acids. The CDR3 coding sequence is TGCGCCAGCAGGGAGGGAGGGTCCTCCTACGAGCAGTACTTC. Amino acid sequence: CASREGGSSYEQYF.

The V call is TRBV30, the J call TRBJ1-1, with unresolved D. Between the trimmed V and J ends, which lost 0 bases and 10 bases, there was a span of 18 bases. Germline V gives CDR1 GTSNPN, CDR2 SVGIG (reference sequence). This CDR3 has 14 residues. CDR3 region: CAWSVLGSLRSAFF. CDR3 in DNA: TGTGCCTGGAGTGTCCTAGGCAGCCTAAGGTCAGCTTTCTTT.

This sequence joins TRBV20-1 and TRBJ1-6, with TRBD1 matching over 7 bases. With 7 bases clipped from V and 0 bases from J, the junction kept 9 bases outside the gene matches. Germline CDR1 and CDR2: DFQATT and SNEGSKA (reference sequence). The CDR3 spans 16 residues. CDR3 DNA sequence: TGCAGTGTAGCAGGGGGTTCGGGCTCCTATAATTCACCCCTCCACTTT. Amino acid sequence: CSVAGGSGSYNSPLHF.

This chain uses TRBV3-1 with TRBJ1-1; 7 bases are a match to TRBD1. This CDR3 is 14 amino acids long. Per germline, CDR1 LGHDT and CDR2 YNNKEL (reference sequence). V lost 1 base to trimming and J lost 3 bases; unmatched junction nucleotides: 2. The chain's CDR3 is CASSQVTGDTEAFF. As DNA, the CDR3 is TGTGCCAGCAGCCAAGTTACAGGGGACACTGAAGCTTTCTTT. The full variable domain, completed using reference TRBV3-1 and TRBJ1-1, is DTAVSQTPKYLVTQMGNDKSIKCEQNLGHDTMYWYKQDSKKFLKIMFSYNNKELIINETVPNRFSPKSPDKAHLNLHINSLELGDSAVYFCASSQVTGDTEAFFGQGTRLTVV.

This clonotype was picked up one time. The V call is TRBV28, the J call TRBJ2-1, with a possible D match to TRBD2 (7 bases). The V gene's germline CDR1 is MDHEN and CDR2 SYDVKM. The CDR3 sequence is 18 residues long. The germline V and J ends were trimmed by 3 bases and 3 bases, with 21 bases remaining between them. The CDR3 spells CASSLQSIRGGRYNEQFF. CDR3 in DNA: TGTGCCAGCAGTTTGCAGTCTATCCGCGGGGGCCGCTACAATGAGCAGTTCTTC. Variable domain in full (rest from reference TRBV28 and TRBJ2-1): DVKVTQSSRYLVKRTGEKVFLECVQDMDHENMFWYRQDPGLGLRLIYFSYDVKMKEKGDIPEGYSVSREKKERFSLILESASTNQTSMYLCASSLQSIRGGRYNEQFFGPGTRLTVL.

V is TRBV7-9 and J is TRBJ2-3, with no clear D. Germline V CDR1 and CDR2: SEHNR, FQNEAQ (reference sequence). The CDR3 runs 14 residues. V lost 1 base, J lost 1 base, and 6 bases lay in between. In DNA form, the CDR3 reads TGTGCCAGCAGCTTAGATTCTGGCACAGATACGCAGTATTTT. This translates into CASSLDSGTDTQYF.

The V gene is TRBV27, the J gene TRBJ2-7; D is uncertain. The ends were cut back, 4 bases at V and 0 bases at J, with 10 bases in the middle. Germline V gene sequence: CDR1 MNHEY, CDR2 SMNVEV (reference sequence). The CDR3 consists of 14 residues. The DNA for the CDR3 is TGTGCCAGCAGTTCGCACCACAGCTCCTACGAGCAGTACGTC. The encoded protein is CASSSHHSSYEQYV.

V usage is TRBV7-3 and J usage is TRBJ2-2; 9 nucleotides line up with TRBD2. This CDR3 spans 15 amino acids. The germline V gene has CDR1 SGHTA and CDR2 FQGTGA. V gave up 5 bases and J gave up 4 bases; unmatched junction bases: 5. This chain's CDR3 is CASSQQTSGTGELFF. The DNA for the CDR3 is TGTGCCAGCAGCCAACAGACTAGCGGCACCGGGGAGCTGTTTTTT.

The chain recombines TRBV3-1 with TRBJ2-1; a weak D match, TRBD2 (6 bases). This CDR3 is built from 14 residues. Germline CDR1 LGHDT, CDR2 YNNKEL (reference sequence). V lost 1 base to trimming and J lost 9 bases, with 13 bases between them. In DNA, the CDR3 is TGTGCCAGCAGCCAAGCTGCGGGGCGCGGTGAGCAGTTCTTC. Translating it yields CASSQAAGRGEQFF.

This clonotype was counted a single time. The chain uses TRBV29-1 and TRBJ1-6; a possible D gene is TRBD1 (5 bases). The V gene's germline CDR1 is SQVTM and CDR2 ANQGSEA. The CDR3 length is 13 residues. The V gene lost 4 bases and the J gene lost 8 bases, with 12 bases spanning the gap. The CDR3 sequence: CSVGNRIHSPLHF. DNA for the CDR3: TGCAGCGTTGGGAACAGGATCCATTCACCCCTCCACTTT.

The chain couples TRBV19 to TRBJ1-5; D perhaps matches TRBD1 (6 bases). CDR3 length: 14 residues. The V gene lost 6 bases and the J gene lost 1 base, with 10 bases spanning the gap. Looked up from germline, CDR1 is LNHDA and CDR2 is SQIVND (reference sequence). CDR3 nucleotide sequence: TGTGCCAGTAGATGGACAGTGAGCAATCAGCCCCAGCATTTT. Residues: CASRWTVSNQPQHF.

V gene TRBV25-1 combines with J gene TRBJ1-2; D call uncertain. The V end was cut by 3 bases, the J end by 5 bases, with 13 bases between. This CDR3 comprises 14 residues. Germline V CDR1 and CDR2: MGHDK, SYGVNS. The CDR3 here is CASSEIEASYGYTF. In DNA, the CDR3 is TGTGCCAGCAGTGAGATCGAAGCCTCTTATGGCTACACCTTC.

This clonotype appeared a single time. The gene calls are TRBV7-2 and TRBJ2-7; 7 nucleotides agree with TRBD1. The CDR3 covers 15 residues. The germline V gene encodes CDR1 SGHTA and CDR2 FQGNSA. V lost 2 bases and J lost 2; bases outside the gene matches: 6. The CDR3 DNA follows: TGTGCCAGCAGCTTAAGGGGTAGGGGGCCCTACGAGCAGTACGTC. Translating gives CASSLRGRGPYEQYV.

The CDR3 reads CASSSPGPTRPGEQYF. In nucleotides, the CDR3 is TGTGCCAGCAGTTCTCCGGGACCCACCCGACCCGGCGAGCAGTACTTC. The V and J genes are TRBV2 and TRBJ2-7, with D possibly called TRBD1 or TRBD2 (5 bases each). V gave up 5 bases and J gave up 6 bases, with 23 bases separating them. The germline V gene encodes CDR1 SNHLY and CDR2 FYNNEI. The CDR3 runs 16 residues.

The chain links TRBV9 to TRBJ2-5, with 13 positions matching TRBD2. With 2 bases clipped from V and 5 bases from J, the junction kept 0 bases outside the gene matches. Germline V gene data show CDR1 as SGDLS and CDR2 as YYNGEE. This CDR3 contains 14 residues. The CDR3 is CASSVTSGGETQYF. The CDR3 DNA is TGTGCCAGCAGCGTGACTAGCGGGGGGGAGACCCAGTACTTC.

The CDR3: CASSFLGQGFRDTQYF. The CDR3 region has the DNA TGTGCCAGCAGTTTTCTGGGACAGGGCTTCAGAGATACGCAGTATTTT. V usage is TRBV27 and J usage is TRBJ2-3; TRBD1 agrees at 9 bases. This CDR3 has 16 amino acids. V shed 3 bases and J 5 bases; nucleotides not matched to a gene: 9. Per germline, CDR1 MNHEY and CDR2 SMNVEV (reference sequence).

The chain couples TRBV30 to TRBJ1-1; D not resolved. The V gene's germline CDR1 is GTSNPN and CDR2 SVGIG (reference sequence). V was pared by 2 bases and J by 4 bases, with 11 bases between. This CDR3 region has 13 residues. The CDR3, as DNA: TGTGCCTGGAGTTCGGGTTATGCCACTGAAGCTTTCTTT. This codes for CAWSSGYATEAFF. Variable domain in full (rest from reference TRBV30 and TRBJ1-1): SQTIHQWPATLVQPVGSPLSLECTVEGTSNPNLYWYRQAAGRGLQLLFYSVGIGQISSEVPQNLSASRPQDRQFILSSKKLLLSDSGFYLCAWSSGYATEAFFGQGTRLTVV.

The chain combines TRBV11-2 with TRBJ2-5; D unclear. Germline values: CDR1 SGHAT, CDR2 FQNNGV. The CDR3 runs 13 residues. V was trimmed by 0 bases and J by 4 bases, leaving 6 bases between them. The CDR3 nucleotides are TGTGCCAGCAGCTTAGATTGGACAGAGACCCAGTACTTC. Amino acid sequence: CASSLDWTETQYF.

The gene calls are TRBV30 and TRBJ2-7; D ambiguous. Germline V gene lookup returns CDR1 GTSNPN and CDR2 SVGIG (reference sequence). With 3 bases removed from V and 3 bases from J, the gap between germline ends came to 12 bases. The CDR3 extends over 13 amino acids. As DNA, the CDR3 is TGTGCCTGGAGCGCCGGCCATATCTACGAGCAGTACTTC. Translating it yields CAWSAGHIYEQYF.

In its sample, this clonotype was seen a few times. The chain links TRBV12-3 or TRBV12-4 to TRBJ2-5; D possibly corresponds to TRBD2 (6 bases). V shed 2 bases and J shed 5 bases, with 12 bases lying between them. There are 14 residues in the CDR3. CDR3: CASSLRGLGETQYF. The DNA of the CDR3 is TGTGCCAGCAGTTTACGGGGACTGGGGGAGACCCAGTACTTC.

This chain connects TRBV29-1 to TRBJ2-7, with 10 bases identical to TRBD1. The V segment lost 8 bases and the J segment 6 bases; nucleotides outside the gene matches: 16. Germline CDR1 and CDR2: SQVTM and ANQGSEA. This CDR3 spans 15 amino acids. In nucleotides, the CDR3 is TGCAGCATACCCCGGACAGGGGGGTACAGGGGCGAGCAGTACTTC. Encoded protein: CSIPRTGGYRGEQYF.

J is TRBJ2-2 and V is TRBV14; D possibly uses TRBD1 or TRBD2 (5 bases each). V lost 2 bases, J lost 7 bases, and 11 bases lay in between. There are 14 residues in the CDR3. CDR1 and CDR2 (germline): SGHDN, FVKESK. CDR3 residues: CASSQTRGGGELFF. The CDR3 DNA is TGTGCCAGCAGCCAAACCCGGGGCGGCGGGGAGCTGTTTTTT. Based on the CDR3 plus reference TRBV14 and TRBJ2-2, the full variable domain is EAGVTQFPSHSVIEKGQTVTLRCDPISGHDNLYWYRRVMGKEIKFLLHFVKESKQDESGMPNNRFLAERTGGTYSTLKVQPAELEDSGVYFCASSQTRGGGELFFGEGSRLTVL.

This clonotype was counted a single time. The V call is TRBV20-1, the J call TRBJ2-7, with 10 bases identical to TRBD1. Looked up from germline, CDR1 is DFQATT and CDR2 is SNEGSKA (reference sequence). The CDR3 totals 14 residues. The trim removed 3 bases at V and 3 bases at J, leaving 5 bases unmatched. This CDR3 reads CSARAGQGVYEQYV. The CDR3 DNA is TGCAGTGCTAGGGCTGGACAGGGGGTCTACGAGCAGTACGTC.

The CDR3 here is CSARGLAGYEQYV. The CDR3 DNA sequence: TGCAGTGCTAGGGGACTAGCGGGGTACGAGCAGTACGTC. The genes are TRBV20-1 and TRBJ2-7; 13 bases align to TRBD2. Germline-derived CDR1 and CDR2 are DFQATT and SNEGSKA (reference sequence). Trimming took 3 bases from V and 4 from J; bases not matched to a gene: 0. The CDR3 totals 13 residues.